This T cell receptor beta chain was documented in a study of cytomegalovirus exposure and HLA in healthy donors. The germline gives CDR1 MGHRA, CDR2 YSYEKL. Trimming cost V 4 bases and J 0 bases; bases outside gene matches: 9. The CDR3 has 18 residues. The primer mix had 60 Vbeta and 13 Jbeta primers. The table came from immunoSEQ multiplex PCR; TCRdb's copy has only in-frame clones and leaves some out. Its clone listing holds 20,000 to 25,000 clones. This sequence joins TRBV4-1 and TRBJ2-6; 7 positions match TRBD2. This TCR was recovered from a male donor in good health and CMV-seropositive. The sample comprised PBMCs. As DNA, the CDR3 is TGCGCCAGCAGCCCGCCCCGGGGGGAAGGCTCTGGGGCCAACGTCCTGACTTTC. It encodes CASSPPRGEGSGANVLTF.